The following is a T cell receptor beta chain sequence with its context. Its antigen remains unidentified. The data stem from a study of identical twins. Template switching, a step in the protocol, added a universal primer site, and cDNA carried unique molecular identifiers. Each CDR3 protein is one row after TCRdb ran MiXCR on the 5' RACE reads. This repertoire shows 600,000 to 800,000 distinct CDR3 sequences, less than 25% found once; its top ten account for 4% to 5.5%. General study findings and limits: Out-of-frame sharing of TCR alpha in monozygotic twins was underestimated by models.

These data are also associated with another study on T cells expressing NK-cell markers. As reported in that work: About 1.0-8% of CD8+ T cells in over five donors belonged to dominant NKG2C+ clonotypes. The leading position in the CD3+CD56-NKG2C+ fraction of several donors also went to these clonotypes.

The sequence derives from a woman aged 18-35 years in good health. Sequencing was done on a sample of PBMCs.

The chain's CDR3 is CASSYGAWLNQETQYF. Here the CDR3 DNA reads TGTGCCAGCAGTTACGGGGCGTGGCTAAACCAAGAGACCCAGTACTTC. The chain employs TRBV6-5 and TRBJ2-5; D perhaps matches TRBD1 (5 bases). Germline CDR1 reads MNHEY; CDR2 reads SVGAGI. The CDR3 has 16 amino acids. The ends were cut back, 2 bases at V and 0 bases at J, with 13 bases in the middle.